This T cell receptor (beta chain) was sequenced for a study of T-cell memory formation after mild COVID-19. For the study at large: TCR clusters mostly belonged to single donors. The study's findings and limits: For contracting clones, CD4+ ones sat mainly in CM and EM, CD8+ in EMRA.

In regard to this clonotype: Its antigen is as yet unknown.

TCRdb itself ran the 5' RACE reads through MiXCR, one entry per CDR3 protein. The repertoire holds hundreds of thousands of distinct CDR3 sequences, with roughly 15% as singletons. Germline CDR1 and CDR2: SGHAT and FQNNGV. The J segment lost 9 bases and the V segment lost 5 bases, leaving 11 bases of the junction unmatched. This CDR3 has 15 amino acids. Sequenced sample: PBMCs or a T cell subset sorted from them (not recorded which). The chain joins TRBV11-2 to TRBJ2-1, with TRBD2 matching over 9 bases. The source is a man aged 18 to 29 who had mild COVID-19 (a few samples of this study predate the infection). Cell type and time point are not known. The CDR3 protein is CASSVVAGADGEQFF. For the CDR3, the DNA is TGTGCCAGCAGCGTAGTAGCGGGGGCCGACGGTGAGCAGTTCTTC.